This T cell receptor (beta chain) was identified in a study of shared clonotypes between healthy human individuals. V was pared by 4 bases and J by 8 bases, with 14 bases between. CDR3 length: 14 residues. Germline V CDR1 and CDR2: MGHRA, YSYEKL. Sequenced by immunoSEQ multiplex PCR; TCRdb stores in-frame clones only, minus some. Among about 1.5 million clones listed, roughly 98% were seen once. Sequencing was carried out using naive CD4+ T cells sorted from blood. Subset: CD45RA+ positively selected. The receptor's source is a man younger than 45 in good health. J is TRBJ1-4 and V is TRBV4-1; D uncertain. In nucleotides, the CDR3 is TGCGCCAGCAGCCGATCTGAAGTTCGGGAAAAACTGTTTTTT. Residues: CASSRSEVREKLFF.